The rows below give T cell receptor beta chains drawn from one sample of a study of T cell responses to AZD1222 COVID-19 vaccine. Some clones are missing from TCRdb's copy, which holds only in-frame ones; the method was immunoSEQ multiplex PCR. Altogether approximately 110,000 clones are present, around nine tenths being singletons, with the ten largest covering 2% to 3%. The specimen was peripheral blood, collected on day 0 of AZD1222 vaccination. Receptors originate from an adult in good health. The conserved cysteine and the conserved F or W are not part of the CDR3 here. A D gene is named only where the DNA matches it firmly.

d_call: TRBD2; j_call: TRBJ2-7; v_call: TRBV3-1/TRBV3-2; cdr3_aa: ASSQRGGEQY
d_call: TRBD2; j_call: TRBJ2-1; v_call: TRBV9; cdr3_aa: ASSTGLAGYEQF
d_call: TRBD1; j_call: TRBJ1-4; v_call: TRBV28; cdr3_aa: ASSSPPKTGYEKLF
d_call: -; j_call: TRBJ1-5; v_call: TRBV4-1; cdr3_aa: ASSQVVVEWGNQPQH
d_call: -; j_call: TRBJ1-5; v_call: TRBV28; cdr3_aa: ASRPSGFNQPQH
d_call: -; j_call: TRBJ2-5; v_call: TRBV15; cdr3_aa: ATSRVKEETQY
d_call: TRBD1; j_call: TRBJ2-1; v_call: TRBV29-1; cdr3_aa: SVEIGTGGPNEQF
d_call: TRBD2; j_call: TRBJ2-7; v_call: TRBV28; cdr3_aa: ASNLAGASYEQY
d_call: TRBD1; j_call: TRBJ1-5; v_call: TRBV6-6; cdr3_aa: ASSHGTGGGFSNQPQH
d_call: TRBD1; j_call: TRBJ1-6; v_call: TRBV11-2; cdr3_aa: ASSSDRVSPLH